This TCR beta chain derives from a study of Tregs in tolerant kidney transplant recipients. Turning to this clone: Its cognate antigen is unknown. Distinct nucleotide sequences in the sample also encode this CDR3.

CD4+CD25+CD127- Tregs, CD4+CD25- non-Tregs, CD4 and CD8 cells were sorted. The assay was immunoSEQ multiplex PCR, and TCRdb's table has in-frame clones only and misses some. The sample includes 85,000 to 95,000 clones, roughly 92% seen only once; the top ten take over 3.5%. CDR3 size: 15 residues. The V end was cut by 0 bases, the J end by 3 bases, with 12 bases between. Germline V gene lookup returns CDR1 SGDLS and CDR2 YYNGEE. Study results and caveats: This study did not directly address biological reproducibility. Few patients were studied, so findings need validation in larger groups. Tregs expanded with activated donor B cells seemed most donor-specific.

This sequence was found in a human donor in good health. The V gene is TRBV9, the J gene TRBJ1-1, with a weak D call TRBD1 (6 bases). Sample: CD8+ T cells from blood. The CDR3 DNA is TGTGCCAGCAGCGTAGGAGGGGGTTCGGACACTGAAGCTTTCTTT. This gives the protein CASSVGGGSDTEAFF.